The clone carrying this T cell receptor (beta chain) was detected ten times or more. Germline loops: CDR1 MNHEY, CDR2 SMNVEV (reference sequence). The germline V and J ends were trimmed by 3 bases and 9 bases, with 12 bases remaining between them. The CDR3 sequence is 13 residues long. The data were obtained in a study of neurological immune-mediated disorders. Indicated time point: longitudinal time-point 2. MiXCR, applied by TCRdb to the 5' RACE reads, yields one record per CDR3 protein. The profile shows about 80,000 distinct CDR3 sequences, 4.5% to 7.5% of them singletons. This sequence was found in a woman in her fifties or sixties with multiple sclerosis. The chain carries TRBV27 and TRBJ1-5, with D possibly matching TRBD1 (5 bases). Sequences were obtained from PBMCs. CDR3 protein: CASSFRVGGPQHF. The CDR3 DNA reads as TGTGCCAGCAGTTTCAGAGTCGGGGGGCCCCAGCATTTT.